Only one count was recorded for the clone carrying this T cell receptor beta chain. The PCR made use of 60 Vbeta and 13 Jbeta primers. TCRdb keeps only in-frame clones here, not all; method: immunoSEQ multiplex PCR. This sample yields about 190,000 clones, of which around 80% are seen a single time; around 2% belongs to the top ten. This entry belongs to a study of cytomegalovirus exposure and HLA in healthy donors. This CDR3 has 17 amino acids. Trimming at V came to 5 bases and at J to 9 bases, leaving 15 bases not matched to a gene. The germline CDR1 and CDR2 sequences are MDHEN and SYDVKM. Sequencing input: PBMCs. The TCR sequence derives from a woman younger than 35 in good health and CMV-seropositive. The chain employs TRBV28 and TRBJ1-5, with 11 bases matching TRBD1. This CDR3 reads CASSLLAFGTGGGPQHF. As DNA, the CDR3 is TGTGCCAGCAGTCTTCTCGCCTTCGGGACAGGGGGAGGGCCCCAGCATTTT.